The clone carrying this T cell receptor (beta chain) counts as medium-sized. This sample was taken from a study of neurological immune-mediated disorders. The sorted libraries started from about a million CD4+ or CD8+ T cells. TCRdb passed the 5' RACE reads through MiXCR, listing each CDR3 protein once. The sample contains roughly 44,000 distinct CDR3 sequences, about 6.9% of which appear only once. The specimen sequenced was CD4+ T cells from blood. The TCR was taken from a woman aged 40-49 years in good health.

The chain's CDR3 is CATSDPRPAGELFF. The CDR3 DNA is TGTGCCACCAGTGACCCAAGACCCGCCGGGGAGCTGTTTTTT. The chain couples TRBV24-1 to TRBJ2-2, with D uncertain. CDR3 length equals 14 residues. Trimming stripped 4 bases from V and 6 bases from J, with 11 bases between. Germline CDR1 and CDR2: KGHDR and SFDVKD.